The 13 T cell receptor beta chains presented below share a single source sample, sequenced in a study of OX40 agonist ivuxolimab in advanced cancers. Data came from immunoSEQ multiplex PCR; TCRdb stores just in-frame clones and leaves some out. The sample carries under 100,000 clones, 92% recorded once. The starting material was CD4+ or CD8+ T cells sorted from blood, obtained in a trial of the OX40 agonist ivuxolimab. These receptors all stem from an adult with an advanced solid tumor such as melanoma, head and neck, liver or kidney cancer.

The chain couples TRBV27 to TRBJ2-1, with 10 bases matching TRBD2. Germline CDR1 reads MNHEY; CDR2 reads SMNVEV (reference sequence). The CDR3 totals 15 residues. The junction had 9 bases not matched to a gene; V was cut back by 6 bases and J by 7 bases. The CDR3 spells CASRAQSGGVNEQFF. The CDR3 DNA sequence: TGTGCCAGCAGAGCCCAAAGCGGGGGGGTTAATGAGCAGTTCTTC.

The rearrangement links TRBV6-5 to TRBJ1-2; D perhaps matches TRBD1 (5 bases). CDR3 length: 13 amino acids. CDR1 is MNHEY and CDR2 is SVGAGI in the germline V gene. The V end lost 7 bases, the J end lost 3 bases, and 12 bases lay between the germline ends. CDR3 amino acids: CASKSQGDYGYTF. The CDR3 DNA follows: TGTGCCAGCAAAAGCCAGGGAGACTATGGCTACACCTTC.

The genes are TRBV5-6 and TRBJ2-5; D is possibly TRBD2 (6 bases). The germline CDR1 and CDR2 sequences are SGHDT and YYEEEE. V lost 2 bases and J lost 1, with 12 bases in between. This CDR3 is 15 amino acids long. CDR3 amino acids: CASSFRLGGQETQYF. CDR3 nucleotides: TGTGCCAGCAGCTTTCGACTGGGGGGCCAAGAGACCCAGTACTTC.

The chain links TRBV5-1 to TRBJ1-4; perhaps TRBD1 as D (5 bases). This CDR3 is 13 amino acids long. Germline-derived CDR1 and CDR2 are SGHRS and YFSETQ. Trimming stripped 5 bases from V and 5 bases from J, with 10 bases between. This CDR3 is CASSRDLNEKLFF. CDR3 in DNA: TGCGCCAGCAGTCGGGACCTGAATGAAAAACTGTTTTTT.

The chain employs TRBV15 and TRBJ2-1, with 9 bases matching TRBD2. The CDR3 loop spans 17 amino acids. Germline assignment: CDR1 LNHNV and CDR2 YYDKDF (reference sequence). V gave up 0 bases and J gave up 4 bases; unmatched junction bases: 7. CDR3 amino acids: CATSREGWSGRYNEQFF. The CDR3 DNA is TGTGCCACCAGCAGAGAGGGCTGGAGCGGGAGGTACAATGAGCAGTTCTTC.

About this clone itself: The junction departs from germline at one end; a sequencing error may be responsible. The gene calls are TRBV6-6 and TRBJ1-4, with 9 nucleotides matching TRBD1. CDR3 size: 15 residues. Germline values: CDR1 MNHNY, CDR2 SVGAGI (reference sequence). The CDR3 DNA reads as TGTGCCAGCAGGGCTACCCCCGGGACAGGGCCCGGGGTAGGCTTC. It yields the protein CASRATPGTGPGVGF.

The rearrangement links TRBV6-1 to TRBJ2-7, with D tentatively TRBD1 or TRBD2 (6 bases each). The V end lost 1 base, the J end lost 2 bases, and 24 bases lay between the germline ends. Per the germline V gene, CDR1 is MNHNS and CDR2 is SASEGT. CDR3 length: 19 amino acids. CDR3 sequence: CASSEGVGGLGSKAYEQYF. CDR3 in DNA: TGTGCCAGCAGTGAAGGGGTGGGGGGCCTCGGTTCCAAAGCCTACGAGCAGTACTTC.

This rearrangement joins TRBV6-1 to TRBJ1-3; 8 bases match TRBD1. Germline assignment: CDR1 MNHNS and CDR2 SASEGT. The CDR3 consists of 13 residues. V lost 8 bases and J lost 1; bases outside the gene matches: 1. The CDR3 DNA reads as TGTGCCAGCCAGGGGGCTTCTGGAAACACCATATATTTT. Translation: CASQGASGNTIYF.

The chain has TRBV18 and TRBJ2-2, with D unresolved. The CDR3 consists of 14 residues. CDR1 KGHSH and CDR2 LQKENI come from the germline V gene. V was shortened by 6 bases and J by 8 bases, with 16 bases between the two germline ends. CDR3 sequence (DNA): TGTGCCAGCTCCACTGCGGTCTCCCGAGGGGAGCTGTTTTTT. It codes for CASSTAVSRGELFF.

This chain links TRBV2 with TRBJ1-3, with D possibly being TRBD1 (6 bases). The V end was cut by 6 bases, the J end by 4 bases, with 19 bases between. The CDR3 has 16 residues. Germline CDR1 and CDR2: SNHLY and FYNNEI. The CDR3 coding sequence is TGTGCCAGCAGACTGGACAGCGGATGGAGGGGAAACACCATATATTTT. It encodes CASRLDSGWRGNTIYF.

This clone was seen a single time. V usage is TRBV18 and J usage is TRBJ1-6; 10 nucleotides line up with TRBD1. V lost 3 bases to trimming and J lost 9 bases; unmatched junction nucleotides: 5. There are 15 residues in the CDR3. Germline CDR1 reads KGHSH; CDR2 reads LQKENI. The CDR3 sequence is CASSPGTGVSSPLHF. Written as DNA, the CDR3 is TGTGCCAGCTCACCCGGGACAGGGGTGAGTTCACCCCTCCACTTT.

This clone was detected a few times. A read error may produce the germline difference seen at one junction end. The V gene is TRBV27, the J gene TRBJ1-1; 7 nucleotides line up with TRBD1. The germline gives CDR1 MNHEY, CDR2 SMNVEV (reference sequence). This CDR3 is built from 14 residues. The CDR3 loop reads CASSLKGQITSLSF. The CDR3 DNA is TGTGCCAGCAGTTTAAAGGGACAGATCACATCCCTGTCCTTT.

V is TRBV16 and J is TRBJ1-4, with D uncertain. This CDR3 spans 12 amino acids. Trimming removed 2 bases from V and 11 bases from J, with 9 bases in between. Germline CDR1 KGHSY, CDR2 FQNENV. CDR3 loop: CASSQVREKLFF. The CDR3 bases are TGTGCCAGCAGCCAAGTTCGGGAGAAACTGTTTTTT.